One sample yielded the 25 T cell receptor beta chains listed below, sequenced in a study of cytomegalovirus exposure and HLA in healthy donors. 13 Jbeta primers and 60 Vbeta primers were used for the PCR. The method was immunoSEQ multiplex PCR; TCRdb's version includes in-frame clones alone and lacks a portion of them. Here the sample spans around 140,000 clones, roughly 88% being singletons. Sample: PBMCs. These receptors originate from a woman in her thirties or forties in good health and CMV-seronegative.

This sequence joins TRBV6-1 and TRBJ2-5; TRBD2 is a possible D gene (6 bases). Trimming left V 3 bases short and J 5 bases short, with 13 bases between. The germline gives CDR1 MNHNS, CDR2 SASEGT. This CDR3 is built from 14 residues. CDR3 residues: CASSEQGGGETQYF. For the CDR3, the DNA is TGTGCCAGCAGTGAGCAGGGAGGTGGGGAGACCCAGTACTTC.

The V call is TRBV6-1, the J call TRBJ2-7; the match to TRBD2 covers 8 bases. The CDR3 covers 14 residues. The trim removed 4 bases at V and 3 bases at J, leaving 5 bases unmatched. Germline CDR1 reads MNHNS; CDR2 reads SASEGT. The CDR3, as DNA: TGTGCCAGCAGTGGAGCGGGAGCTTACTACGAGCAGTACTTC. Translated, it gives CASSGAGAYYEQYF.

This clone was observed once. The CDR3, as DNA: TGTGCCAGCAGCCCCCCAAGTCGCTACACAGATACGCAGTATTTT. Protein sequence: CASSPPSRYTDTQYF. The chain uses TRBV7-9 and TRBJ2-3; D gene ambiguous. Trimming pared 5 bases from V and 2 bases from J, leaving 14 bases between. Germline-derived CDR1 and CDR2 are SEHNR and FQNEAQ (reference sequence). This CDR3 is built from 15 residues.

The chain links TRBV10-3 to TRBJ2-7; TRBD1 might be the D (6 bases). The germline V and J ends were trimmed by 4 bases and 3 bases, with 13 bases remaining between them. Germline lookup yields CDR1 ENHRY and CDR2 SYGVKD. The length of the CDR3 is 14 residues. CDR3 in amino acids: CAISGWGRNYEQYF. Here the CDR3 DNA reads TGTGCCATCAGTGGGTGGGGGCGCAACTACGAGCAGTACTTC.

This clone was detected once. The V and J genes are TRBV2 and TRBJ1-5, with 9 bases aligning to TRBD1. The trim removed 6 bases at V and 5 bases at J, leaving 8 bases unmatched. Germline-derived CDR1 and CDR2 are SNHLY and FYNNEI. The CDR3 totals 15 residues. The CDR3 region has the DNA TGTGCCAGCAGCCTCACAGGGGGCGACGATCAGCCCCAGCATTTT. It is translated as CASSLTGGDDQPQHF.

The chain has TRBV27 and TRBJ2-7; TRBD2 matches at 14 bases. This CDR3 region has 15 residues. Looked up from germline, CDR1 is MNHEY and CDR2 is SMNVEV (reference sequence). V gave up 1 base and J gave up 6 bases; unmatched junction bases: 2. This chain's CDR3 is CASSLLGLAGAEQYF. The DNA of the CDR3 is TGTGCCAGCAGTTTATTGGGACTAGCGGGAGCCGAGCAGTACTTC.

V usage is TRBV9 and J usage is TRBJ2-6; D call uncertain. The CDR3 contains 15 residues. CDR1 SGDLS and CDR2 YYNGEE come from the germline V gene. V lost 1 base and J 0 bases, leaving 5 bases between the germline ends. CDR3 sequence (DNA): TGTGCCAGCAGCGTATCAGGCTCTGGGGCCAACGTCCTGACTTTC. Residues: CASSVSGSGANVLTF.

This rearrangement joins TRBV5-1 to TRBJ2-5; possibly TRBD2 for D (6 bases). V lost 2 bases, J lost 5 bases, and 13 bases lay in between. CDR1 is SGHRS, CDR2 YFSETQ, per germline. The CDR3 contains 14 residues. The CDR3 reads CASSFLPGVETQYF. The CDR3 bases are TGCGCCAGCAGCTTCCTTCCGGGAGTTGAGACCCAGTACTTC.

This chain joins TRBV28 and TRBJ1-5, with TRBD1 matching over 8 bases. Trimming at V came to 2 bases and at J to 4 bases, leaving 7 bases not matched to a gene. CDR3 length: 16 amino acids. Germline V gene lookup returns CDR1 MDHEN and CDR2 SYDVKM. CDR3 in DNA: TGTGCCAGCAGTTTACCCCAGGGGGCGGATAATCAGCCCCAGCATTTT. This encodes CASSLPQGADNQPQHF. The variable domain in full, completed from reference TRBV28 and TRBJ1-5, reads DVKVTQSSRYLVKRTGEKVFLECVQDMDHENMFWYRQDPGLGLRLIYFSYDVKMKEKGDIPEGYSVSREKKERFSLILESASTNQTSMYLCASSLPQGADNQPQHFGDGTRLSIL.

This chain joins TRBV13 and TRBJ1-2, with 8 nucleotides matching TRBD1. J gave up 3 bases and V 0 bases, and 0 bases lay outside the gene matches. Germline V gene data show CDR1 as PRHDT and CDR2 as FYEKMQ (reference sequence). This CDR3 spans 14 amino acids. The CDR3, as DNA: TGTGCCAGCAGCTTAGGGGACAGGGACTATGGCTACACCTTC. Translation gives CASSLGDRDYGYTF. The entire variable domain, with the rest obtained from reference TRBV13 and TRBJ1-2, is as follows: AAGVIQSPRHLIKEKRETATLKCYPIPRHDTVYWYQQGPGQDPQFLISFYEKMQSDKGSIPDRFSAQQFSDYHSELNMSSLELGDSALYFCASSLGDRDYGYTFGSGTRLTVV.

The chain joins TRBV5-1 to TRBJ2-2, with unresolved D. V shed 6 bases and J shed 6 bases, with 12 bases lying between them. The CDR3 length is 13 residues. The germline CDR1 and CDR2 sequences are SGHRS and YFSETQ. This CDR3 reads CASTPTESGELFF. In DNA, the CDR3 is TGCGCCAGCACCCCTACGGAGTCCGGGGAGCTGTTTTTT.

The CDR3 DNA reads as TGTGCCATCAGGGGAGGCGGAGGGACCGGGGAGCTGTTTTTT. Translating gives CAIRGGGGTGELFF. This sequence joins TRBV10-3 and TRBJ2-2; tentative D call: TRBD2 (6 bases). Trimming removed 6 bases from V and 5 bases from J, with 13 bases in between. The CDR3 contains 14 residues. The germline CDR1 and CDR2 sequences are ENHRY and SYGVKD.

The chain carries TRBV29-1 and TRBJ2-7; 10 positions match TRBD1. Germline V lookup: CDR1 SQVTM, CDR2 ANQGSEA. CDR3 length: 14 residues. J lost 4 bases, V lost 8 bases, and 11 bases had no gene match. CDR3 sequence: CSISLWGQGYEQYF. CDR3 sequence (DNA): TGCAGCATCTCGTTGTGGGGACAGGGGTACGAGCAGTACTTC.

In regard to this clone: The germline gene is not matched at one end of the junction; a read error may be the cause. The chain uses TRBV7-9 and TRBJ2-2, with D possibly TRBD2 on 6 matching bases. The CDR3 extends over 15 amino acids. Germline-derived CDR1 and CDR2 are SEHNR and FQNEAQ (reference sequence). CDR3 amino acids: CSSSNWDSYTGELFF. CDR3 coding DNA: TGTTCCAGCAGCAACTGGGACTCCTACACCGGGGAGCTGTTTTTT.

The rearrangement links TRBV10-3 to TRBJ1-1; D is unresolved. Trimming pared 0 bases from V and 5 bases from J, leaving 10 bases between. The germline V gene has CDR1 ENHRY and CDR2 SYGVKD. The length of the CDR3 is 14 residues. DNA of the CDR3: TGTGCCATCAGTGAGTCGATCGGAGTTACTGAAGCTTTCTTT. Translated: CAISESIGVTEAFF.

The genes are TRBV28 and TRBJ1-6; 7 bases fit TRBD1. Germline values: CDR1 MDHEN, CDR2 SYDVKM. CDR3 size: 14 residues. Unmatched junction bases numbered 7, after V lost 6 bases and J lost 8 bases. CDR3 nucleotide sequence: TGTGCCAGCAGCTATAGAGGGGGCTATTCACCCCTCCACTTT. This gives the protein CASSYRGGYSPLHF.

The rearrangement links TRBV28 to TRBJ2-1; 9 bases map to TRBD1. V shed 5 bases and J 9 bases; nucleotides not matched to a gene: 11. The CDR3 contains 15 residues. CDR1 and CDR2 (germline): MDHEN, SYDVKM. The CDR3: CASSPSGQGRGEQFF. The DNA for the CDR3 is TGTGCCAGCAGTCCGTCGGGACAGGGCCGAGGTGAGCAGTTCTTC.

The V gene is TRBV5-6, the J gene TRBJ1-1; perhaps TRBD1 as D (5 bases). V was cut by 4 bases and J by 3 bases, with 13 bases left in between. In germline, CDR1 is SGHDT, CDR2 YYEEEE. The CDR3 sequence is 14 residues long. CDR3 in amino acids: CASSRGRGDTEAFF. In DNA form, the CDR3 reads TGTGCCAGCAGCAGAGGAAGGGGCGACACTGAAGCTTTCTTT.

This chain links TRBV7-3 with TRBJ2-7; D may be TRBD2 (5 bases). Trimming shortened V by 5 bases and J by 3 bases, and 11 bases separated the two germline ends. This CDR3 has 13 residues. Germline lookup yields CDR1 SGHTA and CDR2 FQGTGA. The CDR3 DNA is TGTGCCAGCAGCCTAGGACTTTTCTACGAGCAGTACTTC. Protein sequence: CASSLGLFYEQYF.

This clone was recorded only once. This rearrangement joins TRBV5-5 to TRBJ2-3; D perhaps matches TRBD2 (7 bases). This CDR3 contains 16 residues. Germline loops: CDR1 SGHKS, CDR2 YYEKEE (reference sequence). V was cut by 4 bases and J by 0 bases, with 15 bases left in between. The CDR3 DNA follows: TGTGCCAGCAGCAAGGGGGGGGCCCTAAGCACAGATACGCAGTATTTT. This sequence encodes CASSKGGALSTDTQYF.

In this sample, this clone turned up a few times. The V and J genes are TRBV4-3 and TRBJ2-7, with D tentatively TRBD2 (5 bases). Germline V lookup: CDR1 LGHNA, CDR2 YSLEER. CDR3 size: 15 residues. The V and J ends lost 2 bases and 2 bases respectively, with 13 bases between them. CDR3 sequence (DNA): TGCGCCAGCAGCCAATTTGGCAGCGGCCCCTACGAGCAGTACTTC. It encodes CASSQFGSGPYEQYF.

Here the CDR3 DNA reads TGCGCCAGCAGCCAAGATGCGGGAGGGCCCGCCGGAACGCAGTATTTT. Translated: CASSQDAGGPAGTQYF. V is TRBV4-1 and J is TRBJ2-3; 9 bases match TRBD2. From germline, CDR1 is MGHRA and CDR2 YSYEKL. The CDR3 totals 16 residues. V gave up 0 bases and J gave up 9 bases; unmatched junction bases: 10.

In nucleotides, the CDR3 is TGTGCCAGTATAGTTGGGACAGGCGAAAACCTTGGCTACACCTTC. It specifies CASIVGTGENLGYTF. The V gene is TRBV21-1, the J gene TRBJ1-2; the table assigns TRBD1, which was not confirmed against the DNA. TRBV21-1 is an annotated pseudogene. The CDR3 totals 15 residues.

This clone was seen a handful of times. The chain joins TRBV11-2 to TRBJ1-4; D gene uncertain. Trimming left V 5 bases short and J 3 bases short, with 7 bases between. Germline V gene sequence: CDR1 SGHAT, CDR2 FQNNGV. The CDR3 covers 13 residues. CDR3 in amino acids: CASSRQANEKLFF. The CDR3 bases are TGTGCCAGCAGCCGGCAGGCTAATGAAAAACTGTTTTTT.

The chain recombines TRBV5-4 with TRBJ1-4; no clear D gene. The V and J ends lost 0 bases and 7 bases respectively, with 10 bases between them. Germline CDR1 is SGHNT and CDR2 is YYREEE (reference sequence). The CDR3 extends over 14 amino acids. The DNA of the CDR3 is TGTGCCAGCAGCTTGGGGTCAGTGCCTGAAAAACTGTTTTTT. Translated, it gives CASSLGSVPEKLFF.